This T cell receptor beta chain emerged from a study of cytomegalovirus exposure and HLA in healthy donors. Use of 60 Vbeta and 13 Jbeta primers characterized the PCR. Assay used: immunoSEQ multiplex PCR; TCRdb lists only in-frame clones, some missing. The sample includes 120,000 or so clones, roughly three fifths seen only once; the top ten take approximately 8.5%. Germline loops: CDR1 MNHEY, CDR2 SMNVEV (reference sequence). With V trimmed by 2 bases and J by 6 bases, 10 bases remained unmatched. There are 15 residues in the CDR3. This chain links TRBV27 with TRBJ2-7, with 7 nucleotides matching TRBD1. The TCR sequence derives from a woman in her forties in good health and CMV-seropositive. Sequencing was carried out using PBMCs. Here the CDR3 DNA reads TGTGCCAGCAGTTTAAACCCCGGGACAGCATCCGAGCAGTACTTC. Protein: CASSLNPGTASEQYF.